The clone carrying this TCR beta chain occurred many times. Its cognate antigen is unknown. Synthesis of cDNA was carried out by template-switch 5'RACE. The reaction used 10-nucleotide random UMIs. TCRdb re-called the 5' RACE reads through MiXCR, storing one row per CDR3 protein. The sample shows around 17,000 distinct CDR3 sequences, 20% to 25% of them seen only once. The data were obtained in a study of neurological immune-mediated disorders. Study observations and caveats: Across subjects, expanded clones had no CDR3 amino acid sequences in common, pointing to private repertoires in all groups.

Sequencing used PBMCs. The TCR originated in a man in his fifties or sixties in good health.

CDR3 nucleotide sequence: TGCAGTATGGACGACAGGGCTTATGGCTACACCTTC. Translation: CSMDDRAYGYTF. The rearrangement links TRBV20-1 to TRBJ1-2, with 7 bases lining up with TRBD1. V was clipped by 8 bases and J by 5 bases; unmatched bases: 8. The CDR3 is made up of 12 amino acids. Germline values: CDR1 DFQATT, CDR2 SNEGSKA (reference sequence).